The 16 T cell receptor beta chains listed next were all sequenced from one sample in a study of preoperative IRX-2 immunotherapy in early breast cancer. Only in-frame clones appear in the TCRdb table, and some are missing; sequencing was by immunoSEQ multiplex PCR. The table shows fewer than 40,000 clones, with roughly 86% occurring only once. The treatment: preoperative locoregional IRX-2 cytokine immunotherapy. Source: tumor tissue, taken after IRX-2 immunotherapy. The origin of the receptors is a human donor with breast cancer.

V gene TRBV30 combines with J gene TRBJ2-5; perhaps TRBD1 as D (6 bases). V lost 3 bases and J lost 4, with 6 bases in between. Germline V gene data show CDR1 as GTSNPN and CDR2 as SVGIG (reference sequence). CDR3 length: 11 residues. The CDR3, as DNA: TGTGCCTGGAGGGGGGCAGAGACCCAGTACTTC. It translates to CAWRGAETQYF.

This clone was detected once. This chain uses TRBV6-8 with TRBJ1-1; the D gene is possibly TRBD1 (5 bases). The length of the CDR3 is 15 residues. Trimming took 5 bases from V and 4 from J, leaving 17 bases between them. Germline V lookup: CDR1 MNHGY, CDR2 SAAAGT. The CDR3 DNA reads as TGTGCCAGCAGTGTAGGGGTACCTTTGGGCACTGAAGCTTTCTTT. It specifies CASSVGVPLGTEAFF.

The chain joins TRBV6-8 to TRBJ1-1, with D hard to call. The V gene's germline CDR1 is MNHGY and CDR2 SAAAGT. The CDR3 runs to 16 residues. The V end lost 4 bases, the J end lost 1 base, and 16 bases lay between the germline ends. DNA of the CDR3: TGTGCCAGCAGTTCTATGGAGGGTTTAGGGAACACTGAAGCTTTCTTT. Its translation is CASSSMEGLGNTEAFF.

This chain joins TRBV7-4 and TRBJ1-2; D uncertain. Germline CDR1 SGHVT, CDR2 SQSDAQ. The V end was cut by 1 base, the J end by 3 bases, with 6 bases between. The CDR3 is 13 amino acids. For the CDR3, the DNA is TGTGCCAGCAGCTTAGGACACGACTATGGCTACACCTTC. Its protein is CASSLGHDYGYTF.

This clone was found once. The chain joins TRBV19 to TRBJ1-2; D unclear. Trimming stripped 11 bases from V and 4 bases from J, with 17 bases between. CDR3 length equals 13 residues. Germline V gene data show CDR1 as LNHDA and CDR2 as SQIVND (reference sequence). CDR3 in amino acids: CAVETPPRYGYTF. CDR3 nucleotide sequence: TGTGCCGTGGAGACACCTCCTCGCTATGGCTACACCTTC.

The chain recombines TRBV25-1 with TRBJ2-5; 7 bases agree with TRBD2. CDR1 and CDR2 from the germline V gene are MGHDK and SYGVNS. J was trimmed by 4 bases and V by 3 bases; bases with no gene match: 5. The CDR3 contains 14 residues. CDR3 nucleotides: TGTGCCAGCAGTGATCGGGGGGAGGGAGAGACCCAGTACTTC. Its protein is CASSDRGEGETQYF.

The chain employs TRBV14 and TRBJ2-3; D is unresolved. The length of the CDR3 is 15 residues. Germline CDR1 is SGHDN and CDR2 is FVKESK. The V and J ends lost 3 bases and 5 bases respectively, with 15 bases between them. In DNA, the CDR3 is TGTGCCAGCAGCCAGTGGACCGGAGTCGGAGATACGCAGTATTTT. It codes for CASSQWTGVGDTQYF.

The chain carries TRBV15 and TRBJ2-7; D unresolved. Trimming cost V 0 bases and J 2 bases, with 11 bases left between them. This CDR3 spans 15 amino acids. CDR1 is LNHNV and CDR2 is YYDKDF in the germline V gene (reference sequence). The CDR3 coding sequence is TGTGCCACCAGCAGAGATACCGTGGGGACCTACGAGCAGTACTTC. The encoded protein is CATSRDTVGTYEQYF.

The V and J genes are TRBV25-1 and TRBJ2-5; a weak D match, TRBD2 (6 bases). From germline, CDR1 is MGHDK and CDR2 SYGVNS. There are 14 residues in the CDR3. The V and J ends lost 4 bases and 1 base respectively, with 10 bases between them. This chain's CDR3 is CASSVRGSQETQYF. DNA for the CDR3: TGTGCCAGCAGTGTGCGGGGCTCCCAAGAGACCCAGTACTTC.

The rearrangement links TRBV28 to TRBJ1-2, with D possibly TRBD1 on 5 matching bases. The CDR3 runs to 15 residues. V was pared by 7 bases and J by 4 bases, with 19 bases between. Germline-derived CDR1 and CDR2 are MDHEN and SYDVKM. The CDR3 loop is CASKSPLGQLYGYTF. For the CDR3, the DNA is TGTGCCAGCAAAAGTCCCCTGGGGCAGCTCTATGGCTACACCTTC.

The rearrangement links TRBV6-8 to TRBJ1-1, with 11 bases lining up with TRBD1. From germline, CDR1 is MNHGY and CDR2 SAAAGT. J was trimmed by 1 base and V by 10 bases; bases with no gene match: 8. The CDR3 length is 15 residues. CDR3 in amino acids: CAIIRDRGSNTEAFF. For the CDR3, the DNA is TGTGCCATCATTCGGGACAGGGGGTCGAACACTGAAGCTTTCTTT.

The rearrangement links TRBV6-8 to TRBJ2-7; a possible D gene is TRBD1 (5 bases). The V end lost 2 bases, the J end lost 2 bases, and 7 bases lay between the germline ends. Germline V gene lookup returns CDR1 MNHGY and CDR2 SAAAGT. The CDR3 is 13 residues long. The CDR3 coding sequence is TGTGCCAGCAGTTACACAGGTCCCTACGAGCAGTACGTC. It yields the protein CASSYTGPYEQYV.

The J gene is TRBJ1-2, the V gene TRBV7-7; a possible D gene is TRBD1 (6 bases). Per germline, CDR1 SSHAT and CDR2 FNYEAQ (reference sequence). The length of the CDR3 is 14 residues. Deletions cut 5 bases from V and 3 bases from J, with 13 bases between. The CDR3 DNA follows: TGTGCCAGCAGCCAAGACAGGACGGACTATGGCTACACCTTC. Protein sequence: CASSQDRTDYGYTF.

This clone has a single count. The chain recombines TRBV6-8 with TRBJ2-3; D remains unclear. Trimming removed 5 bases at V and 3 bases at J, with 18 bases between. CDR1 and CDR2 (germline): MNHGY, SAAAGT. The CDR3 runs 16 residues. This chain's CDR3 is CASSRLGVGVTDTQYF. The CDR3 coding sequence is TGTGCCAGCAGTAGACTCGGAGTCGGAGTTACAGATACGCAGTATTTT.

This chain links TRBV18 with TRBJ1-4; D is ambiguous. Germline loops: CDR1 KGHSH, CDR2 LQKENI. This CDR3 has 13 residues. Trimming shortened V by 7 bases and J by 1 base, and 7 bases separated the two germline ends. CDR3 DNA sequence: TGTGCCAGCTGCGGAGGAACTAATGAAAAACTGTTTTTT. Protein: CASCGGTNEKLFF.

This chain uses TRBV7-6 with TRBJ2-2; D unclear. The CDR3 runs to 16 residues. Trimming cost V 2 bases and J 1 base, with 11 bases left between them. Germline CDR1 SGHVS, CDR2 FNYEAQ. The CDR3 coding sequence is TGTGCCAGCAGCTTACGACCCGACAAGAACACCGGGGAGCTGTTTTTT. Protein: CASSLRPDKNTGELFF.